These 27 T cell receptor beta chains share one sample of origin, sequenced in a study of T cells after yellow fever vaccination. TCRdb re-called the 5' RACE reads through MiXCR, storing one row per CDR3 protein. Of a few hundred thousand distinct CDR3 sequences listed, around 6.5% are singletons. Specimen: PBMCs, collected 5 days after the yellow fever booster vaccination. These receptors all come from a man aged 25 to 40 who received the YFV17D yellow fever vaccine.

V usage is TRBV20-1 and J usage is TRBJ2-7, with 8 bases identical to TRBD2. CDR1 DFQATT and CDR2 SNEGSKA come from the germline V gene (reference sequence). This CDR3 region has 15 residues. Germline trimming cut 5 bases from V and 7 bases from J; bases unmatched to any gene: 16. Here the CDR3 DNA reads TGCAGTGCTGGCCCGGGGGGGGGACACCCCCGGGAGCAGTACTTC. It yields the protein CSAGPGGGHPREQYF.

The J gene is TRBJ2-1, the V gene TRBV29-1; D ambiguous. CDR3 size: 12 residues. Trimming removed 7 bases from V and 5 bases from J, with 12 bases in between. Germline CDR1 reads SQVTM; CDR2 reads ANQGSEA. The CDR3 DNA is TGCAGCGGCCAAGAAGGAAACAATGAGCAGTTCTTC. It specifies CSGQEGNNEQFF.

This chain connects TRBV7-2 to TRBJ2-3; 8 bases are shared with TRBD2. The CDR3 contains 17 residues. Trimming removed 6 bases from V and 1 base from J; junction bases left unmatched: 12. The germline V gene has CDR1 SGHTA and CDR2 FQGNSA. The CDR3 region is CASSLLQGRGGTDTQYF. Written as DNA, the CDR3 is TGTGCCAGCAGTCTCCTTCAGGGGCGGGGGGGCACAGATACGCAGTATTTT.

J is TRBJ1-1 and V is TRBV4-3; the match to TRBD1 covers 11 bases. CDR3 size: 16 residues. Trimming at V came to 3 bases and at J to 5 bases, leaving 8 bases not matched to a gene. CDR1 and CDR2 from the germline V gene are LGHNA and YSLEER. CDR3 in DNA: TGCGCCAGCAGCCATCCCAGGACAGGGGGCTTTACTGAAGCTTTCTTT. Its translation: CASSHPRTGGFTEAFF.

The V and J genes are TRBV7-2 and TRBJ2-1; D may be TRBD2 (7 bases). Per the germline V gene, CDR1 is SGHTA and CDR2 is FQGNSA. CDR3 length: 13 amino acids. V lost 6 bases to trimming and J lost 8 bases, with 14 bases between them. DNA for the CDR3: TGTGCCAGCAGTCGGGGGGCAGGCGATGAGCAGTTCTTC. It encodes CASSRGAGDEQFF.

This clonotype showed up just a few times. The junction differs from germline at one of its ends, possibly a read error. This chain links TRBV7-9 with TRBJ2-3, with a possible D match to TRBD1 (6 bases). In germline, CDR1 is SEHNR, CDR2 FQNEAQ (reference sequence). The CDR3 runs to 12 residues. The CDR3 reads CASSLGQGPSVF. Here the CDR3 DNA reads TGTGCCAGCAGCTTAGGCCAGGGGCCTTCGGTTTTT.

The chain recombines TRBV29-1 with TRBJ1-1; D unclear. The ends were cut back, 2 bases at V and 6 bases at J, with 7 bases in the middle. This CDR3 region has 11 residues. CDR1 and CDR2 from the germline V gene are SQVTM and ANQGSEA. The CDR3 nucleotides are TGCAGCGTTGAACGGGTCTCTGAAGCTTTCTTT. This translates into CSVERVSEAFF. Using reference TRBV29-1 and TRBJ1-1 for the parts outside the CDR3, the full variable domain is SAVISQKPSRDICQRGTSLTIQCQVDSQVTMMFWYRQQPGQSLTLIATANQGSEATYESGFVIDKFPISRPNLTFSTLTVSNMSPEDSSIYLCSVERVSEAFFGQGTRLTVV.

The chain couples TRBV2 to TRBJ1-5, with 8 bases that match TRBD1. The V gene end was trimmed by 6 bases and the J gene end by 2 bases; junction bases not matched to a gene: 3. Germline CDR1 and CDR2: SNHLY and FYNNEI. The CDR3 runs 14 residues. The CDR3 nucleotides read TGTGCCAGCAGGCCGGACAGGGGCAATCAGCCCCAGCATTTT. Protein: CASRPDRGNQPQHF.

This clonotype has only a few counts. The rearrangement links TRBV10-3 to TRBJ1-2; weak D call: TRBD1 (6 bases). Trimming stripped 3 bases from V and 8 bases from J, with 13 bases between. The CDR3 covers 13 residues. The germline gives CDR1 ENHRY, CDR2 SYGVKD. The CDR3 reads CAISETGSRGYTF. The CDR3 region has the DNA TGTGCCATCAGTGAAACAGGGAGTAGGGGCTACACCTTC.

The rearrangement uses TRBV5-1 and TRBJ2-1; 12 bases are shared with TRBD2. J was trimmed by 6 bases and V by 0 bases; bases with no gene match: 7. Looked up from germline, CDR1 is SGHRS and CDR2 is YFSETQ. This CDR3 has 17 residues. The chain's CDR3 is CASSLVPTSGSFNEQFF. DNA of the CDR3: TGCGCCAGCAGCTTGGTCCCGACTAGCGGGAGTTTCAATGAGCAGTTCTTC.

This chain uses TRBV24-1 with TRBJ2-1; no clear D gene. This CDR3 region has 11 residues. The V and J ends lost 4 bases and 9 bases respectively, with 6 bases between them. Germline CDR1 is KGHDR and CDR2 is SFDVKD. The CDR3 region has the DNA TGTGCCACCAGTGACCGACTTGAGCAGTTCTTC. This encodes CATSDRLEQFF.

The CDR3 sequence: CASGDVAHEQFF. CDR3 DNA sequence: TGTGCCAGCGGGGACGTTGCCCATGAGCAGTTCTTC. The gene calls are TRBV7-9 and TRBJ2-1; either TRBD1 or TRBD2 may fit D (5 bases each). From germline, CDR1 is SEHNR and CDR2 FQNEAQ (reference sequence). The ends were cut back, 8 bases at V and 8 bases at J, with 13 bases in the middle. This CDR3 region has 12 residues.

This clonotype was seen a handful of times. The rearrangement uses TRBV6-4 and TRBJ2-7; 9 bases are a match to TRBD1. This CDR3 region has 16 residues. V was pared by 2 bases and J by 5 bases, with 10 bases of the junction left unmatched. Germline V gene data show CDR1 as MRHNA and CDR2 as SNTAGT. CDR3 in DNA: TGTGCCAGCAGTGACCTTCCTGGGACAGGGAACCACGAGCAGTACTTC. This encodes CASSDLPGTGNHEQYF.

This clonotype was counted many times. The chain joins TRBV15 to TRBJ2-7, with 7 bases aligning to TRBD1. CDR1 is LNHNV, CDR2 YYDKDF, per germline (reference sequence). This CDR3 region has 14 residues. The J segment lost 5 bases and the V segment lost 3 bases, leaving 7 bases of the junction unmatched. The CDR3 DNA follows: TGTGCCACCAGCAGTTTGGACAGGCCCAACGAGCAGTACTTC. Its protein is CATSSLDRPNEQYF.

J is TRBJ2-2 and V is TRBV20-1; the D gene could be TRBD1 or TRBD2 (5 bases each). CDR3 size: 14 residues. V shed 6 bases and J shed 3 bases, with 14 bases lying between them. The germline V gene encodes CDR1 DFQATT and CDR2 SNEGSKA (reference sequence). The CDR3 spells CSAQRGPHTGELFF. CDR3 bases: TGCAGTGCACAACGGGGACCCCACACCGGGGAGCTGTTTTTT.

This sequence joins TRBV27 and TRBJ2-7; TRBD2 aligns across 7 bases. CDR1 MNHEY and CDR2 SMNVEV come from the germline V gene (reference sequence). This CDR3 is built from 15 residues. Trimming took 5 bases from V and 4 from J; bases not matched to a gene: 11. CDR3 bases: TGTGCCAGCAGTGGACTCAGGGAGGGGCCGTACGAGCAGTACTTC. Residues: CASSGLREGPYEQYF.

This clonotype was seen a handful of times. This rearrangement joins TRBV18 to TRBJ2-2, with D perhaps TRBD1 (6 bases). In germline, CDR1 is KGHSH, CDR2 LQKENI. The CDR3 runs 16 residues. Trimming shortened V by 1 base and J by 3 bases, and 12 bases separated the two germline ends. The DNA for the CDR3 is TGTGCCAGCTCACCACTTTTGGACAGAGACACCGGGGAGCTGTTTTTT. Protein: CASSPLLDRDTGELFF.

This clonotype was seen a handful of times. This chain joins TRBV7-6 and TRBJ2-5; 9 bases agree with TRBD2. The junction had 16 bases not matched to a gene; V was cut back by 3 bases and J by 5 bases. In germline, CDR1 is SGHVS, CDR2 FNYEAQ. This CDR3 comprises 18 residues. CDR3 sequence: CASSLAEGRREGRETQYF. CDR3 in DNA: TGTGCCAGCAGCTTGGCCGAGGGACGGCGGGAGGGCCGTGAGACCCAGTACTTC.

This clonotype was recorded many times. CDR3 region: CAQRSATGELFF. The CDR3 DNA reads TGTGCCCAAAGGTCGGCGACCGGGGAGCTGTTTTTT. V gene TRBV12-3 or TRBV12-4 combines with J gene TRBJ2-2; no clear D. V was clipped by 11 bases and J by 5 bases, with 12 bases between them. The length of the CDR3 is 12 residues.

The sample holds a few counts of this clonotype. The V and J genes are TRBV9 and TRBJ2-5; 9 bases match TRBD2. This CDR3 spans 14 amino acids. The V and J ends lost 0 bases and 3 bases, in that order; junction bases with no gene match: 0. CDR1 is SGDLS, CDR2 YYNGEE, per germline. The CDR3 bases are TGTGCCAGCAGCGTAGCTAGCGGGGAAGAGACCCAGTACTTC. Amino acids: CASSVASGEETQYF.

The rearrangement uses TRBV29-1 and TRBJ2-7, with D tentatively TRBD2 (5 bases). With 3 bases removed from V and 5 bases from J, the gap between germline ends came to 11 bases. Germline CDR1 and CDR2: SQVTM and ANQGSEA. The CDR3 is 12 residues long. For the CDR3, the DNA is TGCAGCGTTGACCGGGGTACGGACGAGCAGTACTTC. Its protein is CSVDRGTDEQYF.

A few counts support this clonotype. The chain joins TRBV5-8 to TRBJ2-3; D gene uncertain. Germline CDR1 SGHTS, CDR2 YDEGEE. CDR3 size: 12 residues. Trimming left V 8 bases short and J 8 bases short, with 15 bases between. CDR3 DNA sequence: TGTGCCAGAATCGGCAGTGTTGGTACGCAGTATTTT. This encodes CARIGSVGTQYF.

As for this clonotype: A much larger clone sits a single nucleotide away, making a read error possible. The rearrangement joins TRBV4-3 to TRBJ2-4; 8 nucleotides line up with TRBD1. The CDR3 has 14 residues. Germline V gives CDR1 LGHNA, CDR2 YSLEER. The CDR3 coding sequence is TGCACCAGCAGCCAGGACAGGGTCCAAAACATTCAGTACTTC. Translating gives CTSSQDRVQNIQYF.

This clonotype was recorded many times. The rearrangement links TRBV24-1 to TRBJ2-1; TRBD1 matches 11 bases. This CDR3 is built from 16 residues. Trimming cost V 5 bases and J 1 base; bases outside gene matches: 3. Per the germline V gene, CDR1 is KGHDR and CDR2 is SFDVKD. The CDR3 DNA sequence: TGTGCCACCAGTGCCCGGGACAGGGGGTCCTACAATGAGCAGTTCTTC. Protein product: CATSARDRGSYNEQFF.

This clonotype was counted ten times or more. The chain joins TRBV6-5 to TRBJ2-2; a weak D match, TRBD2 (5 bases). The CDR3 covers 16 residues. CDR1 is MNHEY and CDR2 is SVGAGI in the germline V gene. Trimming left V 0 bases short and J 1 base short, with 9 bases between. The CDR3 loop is CASSYSSGGNTGELFF. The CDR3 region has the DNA TGTGCCAGCAGTTACTCGAGTGGAGGGAACACCGGGGAGCTGTTTTTT.

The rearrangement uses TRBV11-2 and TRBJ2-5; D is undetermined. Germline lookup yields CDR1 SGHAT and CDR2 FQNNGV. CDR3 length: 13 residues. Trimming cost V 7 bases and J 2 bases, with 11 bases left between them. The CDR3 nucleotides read TGTGCCAGCATCTCCTCCCCTCAAGAGACCCAGTACTTC. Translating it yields CASISSPQETQYF. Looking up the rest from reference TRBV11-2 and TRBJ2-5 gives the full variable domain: EAGVAQSPRYKIIEKRQSVAFWCNPISGHATLYWYQQILGQGPKLLIQFQNNGVVDDSQLPKDRFSAERLKGVDSTLKIQPAKLEDSAVYLCASISSPQETQYFGPGTRLLVL.

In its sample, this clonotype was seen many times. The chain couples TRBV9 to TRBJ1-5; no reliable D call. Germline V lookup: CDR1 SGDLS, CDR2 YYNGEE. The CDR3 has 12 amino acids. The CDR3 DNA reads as TGTACCGGGCGACGGATCAATCAGCCCCAGCATTTT. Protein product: CTGRRINQPQHF. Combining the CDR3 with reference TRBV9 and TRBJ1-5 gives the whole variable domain DSGVTQTPKHLITATGQRVTLRCSPRSGDLSVYWYQQSLDQGLQFLIQYYNGEERAKGNILERFSAQQFPDLHSELNLSSLELGDSALYFCTGRRINQPQHFGDGTRLSIL.